This T cell receptor beta chain was sequenced for a study of blood T cell repertoires in COVID-19. This clone was counted only a few times. The repertoire was sequenced with immunoSEQ multiplex PCR; TCRdb's copy has only in-frame clones and lacks some. Among just over 350,000 clones listed, approximately 86% were seen once. The germline gives CDR1 SGHTA, CDR2 FQGTGA. The CDR3 is made up of 13 amino acids. V gave up 2 bases and J gave up 5 bases, with 9 bases separating them. This TCR was sampled from a woman aged 55-69 years with COVID-19, enrolled during active disease. The V gene is TRBV7-3, the J gene TRBJ1-1; D unclear. The sample taken for sequencing was peripheral blood. CDR3 bases: TGTGCCAGCAGCTTAGATGGGGAGACTGAAGCTTTCTTT. Protein sequence: CASSLDGETEAFF.